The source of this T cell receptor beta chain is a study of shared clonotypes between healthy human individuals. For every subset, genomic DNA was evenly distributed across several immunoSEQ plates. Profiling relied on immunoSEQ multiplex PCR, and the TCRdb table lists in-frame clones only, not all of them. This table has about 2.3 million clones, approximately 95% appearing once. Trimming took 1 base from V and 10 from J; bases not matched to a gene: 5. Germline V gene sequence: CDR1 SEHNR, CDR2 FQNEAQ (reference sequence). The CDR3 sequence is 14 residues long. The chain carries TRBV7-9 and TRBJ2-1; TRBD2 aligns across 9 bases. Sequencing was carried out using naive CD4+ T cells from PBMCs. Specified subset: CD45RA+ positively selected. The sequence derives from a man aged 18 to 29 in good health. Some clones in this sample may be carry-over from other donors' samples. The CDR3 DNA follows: TGTGCCAGCAGCTTAGTTGGTAGCGGGGGAGAGCAGTTCTTC. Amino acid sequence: CASSLVGSGGEQFF.